These 26 T cell receptor beta chains were all obtained from the same sample, sequenced in a study of T-cell memory formation after mild COVID-19. TCRdb independently ran MiXCR on the 5' RACE reads; one entry per CDR3 protein. The sample carries a few hundred thousand distinct CDR3 sequences, about a sixth recorded once. Sequenced: PBMCs or a T cell subset sorted from them (not recorded which). These receptors were obtained from a man between 18 and 29 years old who had mild COVID-19 (a few samples of this study predate the infection). Cell type and time point are not known.

The CDR3, as DNA: TGCGCCAGCAGAAGGCAGGGGGCTTACGAGCAGTACTTC. Protein: CASRRQGAYEQYF. The V and J genes are TRBV5-1 and TRBJ2-7, with 8 bases aligning to TRBD1. The CDR3 is 13 residues long. Looked up from germline, CDR1 is SGHRS and CDR2 is YFSETQ. V shed 5 bases and J 4 bases; nucleotides not matched to a gene: 5.

This chain joins TRBV5-1 and TRBJ2-3; D unclear. In germline, CDR1 is SGHRS, CDR2 YFSETQ. The CDR3 runs 17 residues. Trimming left V 4 bases short and J 2 bases short, with 20 bases between. The CDR3 region is CASSLRLNPEPTDTQYF. For the CDR3, the DNA is TGCGCCAGCAGCCTCCGTCTGAACCCCGAGCCCACAGATACGCAGTATTTT.

This chain connects TRBV7-6 to TRBJ2-3; D is ambiguous. Trimming pared 2 bases from V and 5 bases from J, leaving 17 bases between. The CDR3 extends over 16 amino acids. Germline V gene data show CDR1 as SGHVS and CDR2 as FNYEAQ. The CDR3 DNA reads TGTGCCAGCAGCTTAATCGGCGACTCCCCGGGAGATACGCAGTATTTT. It encodes CASSLIGDSPGDTQYF.

There are a few counts of this clonotype. The chain combines TRBV10-3 with TRBJ2-7; 8 bases align to TRBD1. The CDR3 has 13 residues. Germline loops: CDR1 ENHRY, CDR2 SYGVKD. Unmatched junction bases numbered 1, after V lost 3 bases and J lost 3 bases. The CDR3, as DNA: TGTGCCATCAGTGAAGGACAGGGCTACGAGCAGTACGTC. Translating it yields CAISEGQGYEQYV.

The rearrangement joins TRBV29-1 to TRBJ2-2; perhaps TRBD1 as D (6 bases). The germline gives CDR1 SQVTM, CDR2 ANQGSEA. Trimming shortened V by 6 bases and J by 4 bases, and 12 bases separated the two germline ends. This CDR3 region has 13 residues. CDR3 sequence reads: CSVVQGITGELFF. CDR3 DNA: TGCAGCGTCGTACAGGGTATCACCGGGGAGCTGTTTTTT.

The chain couples TRBV7-2 to TRBJ2-3; no clear D gene. V gave up 4 bases and J gave up 1 base, with 9 bases separating them. In germline, CDR1 is SGHTA, CDR2 FQGNSA. This CDR3 contains 14 residues. DNA for the CDR3: TGTGCCAGCAGCTCCTACTTACGCACAGATACGCAGTATTTT. Residues: CASSSYLRTDTQYF.

The rearrangement joins TRBV6-2 or TRBV6-3 to TRBJ2-6; D gene unclear. This CDR3 is built from 13 residues. Germline lookup yields CDR1 MNHEY and CDR2 SVGEGT. With 0 bases removed from V and 5 bases from J, the gap between germline ends came to 2 bases. CDR3 residues: CASSYSWANVLTF. CDR3 coding DNA: TGTGCCAGCAGTTACTCGTGGGCCAACGTCCTGACTTTC.

The chain links TRBV18 to TRBJ2-5, with D perhaps TRBD1 or TRBD2 (5 bases each). Germline V gene lookup returns CDR1 KGHSH and CDR2 LQKENI. This CDR3 contains 15 residues. Trimming left V 0 bases short and J 7 bases short, with 15 bases between. DNA for the CDR3: TGTGCCAGCTCACCACCGGGGACGGGGAAGGGGACCCAGTACTTC. Encoded protein: CASSPPGTGKGTQYF.

The J gene is TRBJ2-2, the V gene TRBV20-1; 9 nucleotides match TRBD2. CDR1 is DFQATT and CDR2 is SNEGSKA in the germline V gene (reference sequence). V lost 1 base, J lost 3 bases, and 6 bases stayed unmatched. The CDR3 spans 16 residues. CDR3 sequence (DNA): TGCAGTGCTAGAGGTCATGCGGGGGGGTACACCGGGGAGCTGTTTTTT. Translation: CSARGHAGGYTGELFF.

V is TRBV20-1 and J is TRBJ2-7; D ambiguous. V was clipped by 1 base and J by 1 base, with 5 bases between them. CDR1 and CDR2 (germline): DFQATT, SNEGSKA (reference sequence). This CDR3 has 12 amino acids. The CDR3 region has the DNA TGCAGTGCTAGAGGGGCGTCCTACGAGCAGTACGTC. Protein sequence: CSARGASYEQYV.

This CDR3 reads CASSRGTGDEMNPYGYTF. Written as DNA, the CDR3 is TGCGCCAGCAGCCGTGGGACAGGCGACGAGATGAACCCCTATGGCTACACCTTC. The chain is built from TRBV5-1 and TRBJ1-2, with 8 positions matching TRBD1. Germline trimming cut 4 bases from V and 4 bases from J; bases unmatched to any gene: 18. The CDR3 loop spans 18 amino acids. The germline CDR1 and CDR2 sequences are SGHRS and YFSETQ.

This chain connects TRBV7-3 to TRBJ1-1; D unclear. The length of the CDR3 is 17 residues. CDR1 is SGHTA and CDR2 is FQGTGA in the germline V gene. Trimming cost V 0 bases and J 1 base, with 15 bases left between them. The CDR3 loop is CASSLTSGITANTEAFF. The CDR3 DNA follows: TGTGCCAGCAGCTTAACGTCCGGGATAACTGCGAACACTGAAGCTTTCTTT.

This clonotype has only a few counts. The chain recombines TRBV5-1 with TRBJ1-6, with 8 bases that match TRBD1. The CDR3 spans 16 residues. V lost 4 bases to trimming and J lost 11 bases; unmatched junction nucleotides: 14. Germline values: CDR1 SGHRS, CDR2 YFSETQ. The CDR3 nucleotides read TGCGCCAGCAGCGGTGGACAGGGCCGAAGAGGGGCACCCCTCCACTTT. It translates to CASSGGQGRRGAPLHF.

The chain couples TRBV4-2 to TRBJ1-2; D is possibly TRBD1 (6 bases). Germline V gives CDR1 LGHNA, CDR2 YNFKEQ. This CDR3 is 13 amino acids long. Trimming took 10 bases from V and 0 from J, leaving 12 bases between them. CDR3 protein: CAKRGVANYGYTF. The CDR3 nucleotides read TGTGCCAAAAGGGGGGTAGCTAACTATGGCTACACCTTC.

This clonotype was detected only a few times. J is TRBJ2-5 and V is TRBV4-1; D not certain. The germline V and J ends were trimmed by 0 bases and 5 bases, with 13 bases remaining between them. CDR3 size: 15 residues. In germline, CDR1 is MGHRA, CDR2 YSYEKL. The CDR3 region is CASSQDPGNWETQYF. The CDR3 bases are TGCGCCAGCAGCCAAGATCCCGGCAATTGGGAGACCCAGTACTTC.

This clonotype was recorded at least ten times. The gene calls are TRBV7-2 and TRBJ2-7; D call uncertain. The CDR3 is 14 residues long. V gave up 1 base and J gave up 0 bases, with 7 bases separating them. Germline V gene lookup returns CDR1 SGHTA and CDR2 FQGNSA. The chain's CDR3 is CASSLGQSSYEQYF. Written as DNA, the CDR3 is TGTGCCAGCAGCTTAGGGCAGAGCTCCTACGAGCAGTACTTC.

In its sample, this clonotype was seen a few times. The chain carries TRBV11-2 and TRBJ1-1; no firm D call. V was trimmed by 0 bases and J by 10 bases, leaving 18 bases between them. CDR3 size: 15 residues. The germline V gene encodes CDR1 SGHAT and CDR2 FQNNGV. The CDR3 here is CASSLEWSPHEGAFF. The CDR3 DNA reads TGTGCCAGCAGCTTAGAGTGGTCGCCACACGAAGGAGCTTTCTTT.

This clonotype has more than one count but fewer than ten. This chain uses TRBV4-2 with TRBJ1-6; 9 bases align to TRBD1. The V segment lost 1 base and the J segment 7 bases; nucleotides outside the gene matches: 5. Germline V gives CDR1 LGHNA, CDR2 YNFKEQ. CDR3 length: 16 amino acids. CDR3 loop: CASSQGTGTGNSPLHF. The CDR3 DNA follows: TGTGCCAGCAGCCAAGGCACCGGGACAGGGAATTCACCCCTCCACTTT.

Of note for this clonotype: A junction boundary mismatches the germline segment, possibly from a read error. As DNA, the CDR3 is TGTTCCAGCAGCTTAACGGGCGGTGGCACAGATACGCAGTATTTT. Protein product: CSSSLTGGGTDTQYF. The chain carries TRBV7-3 and TRBJ2-3; D is undetermined. CDR1 and CDR2 (germline): SGHTA, FQGTGA. The CDR3 consists of 15 residues.

In its sample, this clonotype was seen a few times. The chain is built from TRBV20-1 and TRBJ1-4, with D unclear. CDR1 is DFQATT and CDR2 is SNEGSKA in the germline V gene (reference sequence). The germline V and J ends were trimmed by 8 bases and 7 bases, with 11 bases remaining between them. The CDR3 consists of 11 residues. In nucleotides, the CDR3 is TGCAGTACCAAGGACGGTGAAAAACTGTTTTTT. Translated, it gives CSTKDGEKLFF.

J is TRBJ1-3 and V is TRBV28; 7 bases map to TRBD1. The CDR3 contains 13 residues. Trimming cost V 3 bases and J 4 bases; bases outside gene matches: 0. Germline lookup yields CDR1 MDHEN and CDR2 SYDVKM. For the CDR3, the DNA is TGTGCCAGCAGTTTCAGGGGGGGAAACACCATATATTTT. Translating gives CASSFRGGNTIYF. Supplemented by reference TRBV28 and TRBJ1-3, the full variable domain reads DVKVTQSSRYLVKRTGEKVFLECVQDMDHENMFWYRQDPGLGLRLIYFSYDVKMKEKGDIPEGYSVSREKKERFSLILESASTNQTSMYLCASSFRGGNTIYFGEGSWLTVV.

This clonotype came up a few times. CDR3 bases: TGTGCCAGCAGCTTGATGGGACAGGGGGCTTCCTACGAGCAGTACTTC. Translated, it gives CASSLMGQGASYEQYF. V and J are TRBV5-5 and TRBJ2-7; TRBD1 matches at 12 bases. The germline gives CDR1 SGHKS, CDR2 YYEKEE (reference sequence). The CDR3 spans 16 residues. Trimming removed 1 base from V and 1 base from J; junction bases left unmatched: 3.

This clonotype was found a few times. The rearrangement uses TRBV5-1 and TRBJ1-2, with TRBD1 as a possible D gene (6 bases). Trimming removed 4 bases from V and 6 bases from J, with 16 bases in between. The CDR3 extends over 14 amino acids. Germline values: CDR1 SGHRS, CDR2 YFSETQ. The chain's CDR3 is CASSTGGGRDGYTF. In nucleotides, the CDR3 is TGCGCCAGCAGCACCGGGGGCGGCAGGGATGGCTACACCTTC.

The chain has TRBV11-2 and TRBJ2-7, with TRBD1 identical over 7 bases. The length of the CDR3 is 13 residues. V shed 7 bases, J shed 3 bases, and the junction held 6 bases outside the gene matches. The germline gives CDR1 SGHAT, CDR2 FQNNGV. The CDR3 DNA reads as TGTGCCAGCATCGAGGGGGCAGGCTACGAGCAGTACGTC. It is translated as CASIEGAGYEQYV.

The table lists this clonotype with a few counts. This sequence joins TRBV3-1 and TRBJ1-1, with D perhaps TRBD1 (6 bases). With 1 base removed from V and 4 bases from J, the gap between germline ends came to 10 bases. In germline, CDR1 is LGHDT, CDR2 YNNKEL (reference sequence). The CDR3 is 14 residues long. The CDR3 sequence: CASSQGSGVTEAFF. In DNA form, the CDR3 reads TGTGCCAGCAGCCAAGGGTCAGGGGTCACTGAAGCTTTCTTT.

The chain couples TRBV19 to TRBJ2-1; 9 nucleotides match TRBD2. Germline CDR1 reads LNHDA; CDR2 reads SQIVND (reference sequence). V was pared by 9 bases and J by 3 bases, with 15 bases of the junction left unmatched. The CDR3 is made up of 17 amino acids. Here the CDR3 DNA reads TGTGCCAGCCGACAGGGTCTGGCGGGGGGGCTCTACAATGAGCAGTTCTTC. It is translated as CASRQGLAGGLYNEQFF.